This T cell receptor (beta chain) originates from a study of blood T cell repertoires in COVID-19. As for the study in general: The origin of the acute and convalescent COVID-19 samples was the United States, Italy and Spain. T cells, B-cell-depleted T cells, or PBMCs provided the cDNA or gDNA that served as material.

Generated by immunoSEQ multiplex PCR, the TCRdb table keeps only in-frame clones and is missing some. This table has approximately 220,000 clones, about 87% appearing once. V was trimmed by 0 bases and J by 7 bases, leaving 15 bases between them. CDR1 and CDR2 (germline): LGHNA, YSLEER. The CDR3 covers 15 residues. In assigning cohorts, the study relied on participant-reported clinical history. Recovered status applied to Cohort 3 donors who had two consecutive negative PCRs. It also applied to those with clearance or with symptom resolution. The specimen was PBMCs or T cells enriched from blood (not recorded which). This TCR derives from a man aged 25-45 years who had recovered from COVID-19. The chain couples TRBV4-3 to TRBJ1-2; tentative D call: TRBD1 (5 bases). The CDR3 DNA reads TGCGCCAGCAGCCAAGATACAGGAGATGGTGGTGGCTACACCTTC. Protein product: CASSQDTGDGGGYTF.